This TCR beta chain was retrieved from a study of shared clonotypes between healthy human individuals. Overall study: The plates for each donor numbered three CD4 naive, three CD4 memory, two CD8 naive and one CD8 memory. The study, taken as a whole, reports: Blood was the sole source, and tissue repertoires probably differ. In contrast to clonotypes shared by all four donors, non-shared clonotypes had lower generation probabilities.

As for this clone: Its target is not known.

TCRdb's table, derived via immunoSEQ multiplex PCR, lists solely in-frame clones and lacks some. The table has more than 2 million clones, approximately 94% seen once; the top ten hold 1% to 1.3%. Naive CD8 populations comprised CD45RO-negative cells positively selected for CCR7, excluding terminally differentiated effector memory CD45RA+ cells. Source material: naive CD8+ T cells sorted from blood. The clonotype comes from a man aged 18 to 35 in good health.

CDR3 loop: CASSPIPTLDHTQYF. CDR3 in DNA: TGTGCCAGTAGTCCCATACCTACCTTAGATCATACGCAGTATTTT. The chain employs TRBV19 and TRBJ2-3; D unresolved. The CDR3 spans 15 residues. CDR1 and CDR2 (germline): LNHDA, SQIVND (reference sequence). Trimming pared 5 bases from V and 7 bases from J, leaving 19 bases between.